This is a list of T cell receptor beta chains from one sample in a study of blood T cell repertoires in COVID-19. The data were produced by immunoSEQ multiplex PCR, yet TCRdb's version contains in-frame clones alone and is incomplete. The repertoire holds a few hundred thousand clones, with 84% as singletons. Sample: peripheral blood. The receptors come from a human donor in a cohort sampled during active COVID-19. The CDR3 runs from the conserved cysteine through the conserved F or W. A D gene is named only where the DNA matches it firmly. Clone sizes are given selectively: once, few, many, or a class where the clone is expanded.

j_call clone_size d_call v_call cdr3_nt cdr3_aa
TRBJ2-7 . TRBD1 TRBV27 TGTGCCAGCAGTACAAACCGACAGGGGACCTACGAGCAGTACTTC CASSTNRQGTYEQYF
TRBJ2-1 . . TRBV28 TGTGCCAGCAGTATTACCGCACAGGGTTATGAGCAGTTCTTC CASSITAQGYEQFF
TRBJ2-3 once TRBD1 TRBV28 TGTGCCAGCGCCGCGGACAGGCGGTTGTCGGGCACAGATACGCAGTATTTT CASAADRRLSGTDTQYF
TRBJ1-5 many . TRBV19 TGTGCCAGTAGCGAGCAGGGTGGCGGCAATCAGCCCCAGCATTTT CASSEQGGGNQPQHF
TRBJ2-7 few . TRBV5-1 TGCGCCAGCAGCTTAGTCGGGAAGGAAGGCGAGCAGTACTTC CASSLVGKEGEQYF
TRBJ2-7 . TRBD2 TRBV7-8 TGTGCCAGCAGCTTAAGGGAAAGCGGGAGCCAACACTACGAGCAGTACTTC CASSLRESGSQHYEQYF
TRBJ2-5 . . TRBV11-2 TGTGCCAGCAGCTTAGGGACACCCCAAGAGACCCAGTACTTC CASSLGTPQETQYF
TRBJ2-3 . . TRBV12-3/TRBV12-4 TGTGCCAGCAGTTATACTAGCATGGATACGCAGTATTTT CASSYTSMDTQYF
TRBJ2-7 . TRBD1 TRBV11-2 TGTGCCAGCAGTCCTAACCGGGACAGCTTCTACGAGCAGTACTTC CASSPNRDSFYEQYF
TRBJ1-5 once TRBD1 TRBV18 TGTGCCAGCTCACCACTTTCAGGGGGCGGGCAGCCCCAGCATTTT CASSPLSGGGQPQHF
TRBJ2-7 few TRBD2 TRBV2 TGTGCCAGCACGGGAGGGCCCCACTACGAGCAGTACTTC CASTGGPHYEQYF
TRBJ1-3 . TRBD1 TRBV4-1 TGCGCCAGCAGCCATCGGGACAGGCCTAAGAACTCTGGAAACACCATATATTTT CASSHRDRPKNSGNTIYF
TRBJ2-1 few TRBD2 TRBV5-4 TGTGCCAGCAGCTTCCAGCGGGGTAACAATGAGCAGTTCTTC CASSFQRGNNEQFF
TRBJ2-5 few TRBD2 TRBV2 TGTGCCAGCAAGGGAGCGGGAGTGGAGACCCAGTACTTC CASKGAGVETQYF